The following is a T cell receptor beta chain sequence with its context. Antigen: not known. Every immunoSEQ plate was one replicate of a subset's evenly spread DNA. In the authors' workflow: Filtering was not the same, since immunoSEQ gave junction-only sequences without quality scores. Libraries were prepared by immunoSEQ multiplex PCR; TCRdb keeps only in-frame clonotypes and omits some of them. V and J calls and clone size are given by that table; D and trimming were obtained from the DNA. The sample includes about 450,000 clones, about four fifths of them seen just once. The entry originates in a study of shared clonotypes between healthy human individuals. Trimming removed 6 bases from V and 0 bases from J, with 8 bases in between. Germline CDR1 is SQVTM and CDR2 is ANQGSEA. This CDR3 is 12 amino acids long. All the donors were Caucasian adults who lived in Nashville, Tennessee. Study-wide findings and caveats: Sampling used blood alone; tissue repertoires probably differ.

The origin of this receptor is a woman aged 40 to 55 in good health. Some clones in this sample may be carry-over from other donors' samples. Input material: PBMCs. The V call is TRBV29-1, the J call TRBJ1-1; D unclear. The CDR3 loop reads CSVLDMNTEAFF. The CDR3 bases are TGCAGCGTCCTCGACATGAACACTGAAGCTTTCTTT. Looking up the rest from reference TRBV29-1 and TRBJ1-1 gives the full variable domain: SAVISQKPSRDICQRGTSLTIQCQVDSQVTMMFWYRQQPGQSLTLIATANQGSEATYESGFVIDKFPISRPNLTFSTLTVSNMSPEDSSIYLCSVLDMNTEAFFGQGTRLTVV.